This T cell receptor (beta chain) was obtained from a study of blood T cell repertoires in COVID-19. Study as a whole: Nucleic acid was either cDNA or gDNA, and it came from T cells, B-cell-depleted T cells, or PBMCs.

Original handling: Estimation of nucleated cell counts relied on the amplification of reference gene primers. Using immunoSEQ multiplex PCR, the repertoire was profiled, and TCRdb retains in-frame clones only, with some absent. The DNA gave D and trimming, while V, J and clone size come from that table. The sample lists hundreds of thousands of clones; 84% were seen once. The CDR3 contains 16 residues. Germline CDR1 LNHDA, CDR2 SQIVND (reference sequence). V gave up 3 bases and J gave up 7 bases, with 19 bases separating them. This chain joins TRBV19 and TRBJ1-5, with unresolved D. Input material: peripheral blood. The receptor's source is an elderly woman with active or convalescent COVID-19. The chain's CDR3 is CASSIGGPTSWQPQHF. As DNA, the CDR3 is TGTGCCAGTAGTATTGGTGGGCCCACTTCATGGCAGCCCCAGCATTTT.